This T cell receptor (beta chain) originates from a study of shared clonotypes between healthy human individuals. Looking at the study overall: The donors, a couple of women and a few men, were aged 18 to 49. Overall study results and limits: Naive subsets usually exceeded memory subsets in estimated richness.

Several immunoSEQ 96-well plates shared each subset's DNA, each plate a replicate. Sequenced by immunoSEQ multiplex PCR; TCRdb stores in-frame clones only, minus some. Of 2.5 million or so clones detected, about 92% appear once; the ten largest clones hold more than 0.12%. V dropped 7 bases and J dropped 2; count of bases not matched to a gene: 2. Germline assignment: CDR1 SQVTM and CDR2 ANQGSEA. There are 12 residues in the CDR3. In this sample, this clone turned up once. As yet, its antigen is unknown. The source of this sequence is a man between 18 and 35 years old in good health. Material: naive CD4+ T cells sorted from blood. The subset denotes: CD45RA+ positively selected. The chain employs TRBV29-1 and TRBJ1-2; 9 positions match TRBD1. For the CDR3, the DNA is TGCAGCGGGACAGGGGTCAACTATGGCTACACCTTC. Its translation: CSGTGVNYGYTF.